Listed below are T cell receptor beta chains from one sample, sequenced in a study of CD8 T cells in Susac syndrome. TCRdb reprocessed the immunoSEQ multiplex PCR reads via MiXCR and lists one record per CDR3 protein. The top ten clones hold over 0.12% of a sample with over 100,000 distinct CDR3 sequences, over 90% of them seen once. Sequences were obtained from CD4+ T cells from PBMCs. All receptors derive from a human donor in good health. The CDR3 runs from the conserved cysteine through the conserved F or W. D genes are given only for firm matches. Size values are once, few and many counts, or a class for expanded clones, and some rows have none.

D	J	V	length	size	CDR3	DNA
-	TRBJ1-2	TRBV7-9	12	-	CASSLDPRGYTF	TGTGCCAGCAGCTTAGACCCACGTGGCTACACCTTC
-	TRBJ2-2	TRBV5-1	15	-	CASKEAAGNTGELFF	TGCGCCAGCAAGGAGGCAGCGGGGAACACCGGGGAGCTGTTTTTT
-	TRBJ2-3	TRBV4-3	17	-	CASSQDRGTGSWDTQYF	TGCGCCAGCAGCCAAGATCGGGGGACCGGCTCTTGGGATACGCAGTATTTT
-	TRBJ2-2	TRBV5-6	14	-	CASSLGFATGELFF	TGTGCCAGCAGCTTGGGGTTCGCTACCGGGGAGCTGTTTTTT
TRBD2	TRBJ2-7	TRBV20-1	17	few	CSAEGLAGKGSFSEQYF	TGCAGTGCGGAGGGACTAGCGGGAAAAGGTTCTTTCTCCGAGCAGTACTTC
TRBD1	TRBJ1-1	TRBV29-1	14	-	CSVEKGQVNTEAFF	TGCAGCGTGGAAAAAGGACAGGTCAACACTGAAGCTTTCTTT
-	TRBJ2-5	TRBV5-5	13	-	CASSLTGKETQYF	TGTGCCAGCAGCTTGACAGGAAAAGAGACCCAGTACTTC
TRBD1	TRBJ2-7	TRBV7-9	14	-	CASSSQGVGYEQYF	TGTGCCAGCAGCTCGCAGGGGGTAGGGTACGAGCAGTACTTC
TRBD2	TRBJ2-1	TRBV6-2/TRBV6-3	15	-	CASSLYSGSRNEQFF	TGTGCCAGCAGTTTATATAGCGGGAGCCGCAATGAGCAGTTCTTC
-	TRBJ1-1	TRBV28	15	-	CASSPPKFGNTEAFF	TGTGCCAGCAGTCCCCCAAAGTTTGGGAACACTGAAGCTTTCTTT
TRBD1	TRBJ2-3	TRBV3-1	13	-	CASSQDTWTGFYF	TGTGCCAGCAGCCAAGACACTTGGACAGGTTTTTATTTT
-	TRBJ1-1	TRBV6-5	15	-	CASSYRAAVNTEAFF	TGTGCCAGCAGTTATCGGGCAGCCGTGAACACTGAAGCTTTCTTT
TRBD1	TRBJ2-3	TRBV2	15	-	CASSPRTGAADTQYF	TGTGCCAGCAGTCCCCGGACAGGGGCGGCAGATACGCAGTATTTT
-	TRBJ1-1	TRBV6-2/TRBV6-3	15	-	CASSYSNSGATEAFF	TGTGCCAGCAGTTACTCGAATTCTGGGGCCACTGAAGCTTTCTTT
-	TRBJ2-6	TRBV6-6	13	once	CASEFAGANVLTF	TGTGCCAGCGAGTTCGCCGGGGCCAACGTCCTGACTTTC
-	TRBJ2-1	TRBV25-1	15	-	CASSESVTRIGEQFF	TGTGCCAGCAGTGAATCGGTGACTCGGATCGGGGAGCAGTTCTTC
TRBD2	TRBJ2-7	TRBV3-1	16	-	CASSPRLAGIAYEQYF	TGTGCCAGCAGCCCTAGACTAGCGGGAATAGCCTACGAGCAGTACTTC
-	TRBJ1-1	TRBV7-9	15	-	CASSLQRVMSTEAFF	TGTGCCAGCAGCTTGCAGAGAGTAATGAGCACTGAAGCTTTCTTT
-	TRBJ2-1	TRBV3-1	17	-	CASSQVLVGFSYNEQFF	TGTGCCAGCAGCCAAGTACTTGTCGGTTTTTCCTACAATGAGCAGTTCTTC
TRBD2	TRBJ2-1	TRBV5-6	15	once	CASSLWSSGRFGQFF	TGTGCCAGCAGCTTGTGGTCTAGCGGGAGATTCGGGCAGTTCTTC